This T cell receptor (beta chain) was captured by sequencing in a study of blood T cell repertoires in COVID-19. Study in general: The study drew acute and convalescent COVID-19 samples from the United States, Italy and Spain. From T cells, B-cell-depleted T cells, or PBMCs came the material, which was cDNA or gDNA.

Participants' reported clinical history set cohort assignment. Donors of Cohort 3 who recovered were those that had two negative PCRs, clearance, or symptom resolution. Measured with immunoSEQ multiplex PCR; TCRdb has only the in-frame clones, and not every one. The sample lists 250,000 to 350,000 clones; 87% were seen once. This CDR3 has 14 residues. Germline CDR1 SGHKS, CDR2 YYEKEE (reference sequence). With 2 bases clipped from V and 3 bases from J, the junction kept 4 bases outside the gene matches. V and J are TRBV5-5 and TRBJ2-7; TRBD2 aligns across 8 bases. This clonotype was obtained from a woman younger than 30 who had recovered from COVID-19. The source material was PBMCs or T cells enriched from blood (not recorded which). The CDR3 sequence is CASSLRTSNYEQYF. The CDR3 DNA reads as TGTGCCAGCAGCTTACGGACTAGCAACTACGAGCAGTACTTC.